Below are 30 T cell receptor beta chains sequenced from a single sample in a study of Ad26.COV2.S vaccination and SARS-CoV-2 variants. The method was immunoSEQ multiplex PCR; TCRdb's version includes in-frame clones alone and lacks a portion of them. The profile shows approximately 400,000 clones, about 90% of them singletons. Source: peripheral blood, taken after recovery from COVID-19. These receptors originate from a human donor who had recovered from COVID-19.

This sequence joins TRBV6-5 and TRBJ1-4; D call uncertain. This CDR3 spans 13 amino acids. Germline CDR1 MNHEY, CDR2 SVGAGI. Trimming took off 6 bases at V and 6 bases at J, with 11 bases between the two ends. CDR3 DNA sequence: TGTGCCAGCAGGACTACTGTCGATGAAAAACTGTTTTTT. This translates into CASRTTVDEKLFF.

J is TRBJ1-2 and V is TRBV5-4; D is undetermined. The ends were cut back, 3 bases at V and 5 bases at J, with 14 bases in the middle. Germline loops: CDR1 SGHNT, CDR2 YYREEE (reference sequence). The CDR3 length is 14 residues. Written as DNA, the CDR3 is TGTGCCAGCAGCTATAACCAAGGTAGATATGGCTACACCTTC. Its protein product is CASSYNQGRYGYTF.

The sample holds a few counts of this clone. The chain uses TRBV10-2 and TRBJ1-1; D is possibly TRBD1 (6 bases). The CDR3 consists of 15 residues. The V and J ends lost 4 bases and 0 bases respectively, with 12 bases between them. Per germline, CDR1 WSHSY and CDR2 SAAADI. The CDR3 DNA follows: TGCGCCAGCAGTGGGCACGGACAGCTGAACACTGAAGCTTTCTTT. This sequence encodes CASSGHGQLNTEAFF.

V is TRBV11-2 and J is TRBJ1-5; 9 nucleotides align to TRBD1. Trimming at V came to 4 bases and at J to 0 bases, leaving 4 bases not matched to a gene. This CDR3 has 16 residues. CDR1 is SGHAT, CDR2 FQNNGV, per germline. CDR3 nucleotides: TGTGCCAGCAGCTCGGGACAGGGAACTAGCAATCAGCCCCAGCATTTT. As protein: CASSSGQGTSNQPQHF.

The chain uses TRBV19 and TRBJ2-3; TRBD2 matches 12 bases. Germline assignment: CDR1 LNHDA and CDR2 SQIVND (reference sequence). With V trimmed by 10 bases and J by 4 bases, 18 bases remained unmatched. The CDR3 runs to 18 residues. The CDR3: CATSRSGLAGLGADTQYF. The CDR3 DNA follows: TGTGCCACGTCACGCTCGGGACTAGCGGGCCTTGGGGCAGATACGCAGTATTTT.

The V call is TRBV14, the J call TRBJ1-2; D ambiguous. Germline assignment: CDR1 SGHDN and CDR2 FVKESK. This CDR3 is 12 amino acids long. V shed 1 base and J shed 5 bases, with 5 bases lying between them. The CDR3: CASSQGGYGYTF. Written as DNA, the CDR3 is TGTGCCAGCAGCCAAGGCGGTTATGGCTACACCTTC.

The chain recombines TRBV6-5 with TRBJ2-6; D remains unclear. The CDR3 has 12 residues. Germline V gene data show CDR1 as MNHEY and CDR2 as SVGAGI. Trimming pared 6 bases from V and 4 bases from J, leaving 4 bases between. The CDR3: CASRKGANVLTF. CDR3 bases: TGTGCCAGCAGAAAGGGGGCCAACGTCCTGACTTTC.

The rearrangement joins TRBV2 to TRBJ1-6, with D unclear. Trimming cost V 1 base and J 5 bases, with 6 bases left between them. Germline loops: CDR1 SNHLY, CDR2 FYNNEI. This CDR3 region has 14 residues. CDR3 in amino acids: CASSEGPDNSPLHF. The CDR3 DNA sequence: TGTGCCAGCAGTGAAGGTCCGGATAATTCACCCCTCCACTTT.

This chain joins TRBV29-1 and TRBJ1-1; 11 nucleotides agree with TRBD1. V shed 6 bases and J 8 bases; nucleotides not matched to a gene: 2. There are 11 residues in the CDR3. In germline, CDR1 is SQVTM, CDR2 ANQGSEA. For the CDR3, the DNA is TGCAGCGTACGGACAGGGGGCGAAGCTTTCTTT. Translated: CSVRTGGEAFF.

The chain combines TRBV5-1 with TRBJ1-6; 8 positions agree with TRBD1. This CDR3 is built from 14 residues. Trimming removed 4 bases from V and 10 bases from J; junction bases left unmatched: 7. From germline, CDR1 is SGHRS and CDR2 YFSETQ. The CDR3 region is CASSMDRVSSPLHF. The DNA of the CDR3 is TGCGCCAGCAGCATGGACAGGGTTTCCTCACCCCTCCACTTT.

The rearrangement joins TRBV5-4 to TRBJ2-1; D is possibly TRBD1 (6 bases). Trimming removed 1 base at V and 4 bases at J, with 15 bases between. CDR3 length: 16 residues. Germline-derived CDR1 and CDR2 are SGHNT and YYREEE (reference sequence). CDR3 loop: CASSLMQGTKYNEQFF. CDR3 in DNA: TGTGCCAGCAGCTTGATGCAGGGGACCAAATACAATGAGCAGTTCTTC. The whole variable domain, remainder taken from reference TRBV5-4 and TRBJ2-1, is ETGVTQSPTHLIKTRGQQVTLRCSSQSGHNTVSWYQQALGQGPQFIFQYYREEENGRGNFPPRFSGLQFPNYSSELNVNALELDDSALYLCASSLMQGTKYNEQFFGPGTRLTVL.

The chain recombines TRBV5-6 with TRBJ2-1, with unresolved D. Trimming pared 1 base from V and 0 bases from J, leaving 5 bases between. The CDR3 has 14 amino acids. CDR1 and CDR2 (germline): SGHDT, YYEEEE. CDR3 nucleotide sequence: TGTGCCAGCAGCTTGTCTAGCTCCTACAATGAGCAGTTCTTC. Amino acid sequence: CASSLSSSYNEQFF.

The sample holds one count of this clone. CDR3: CASSFGRDRGSSPLHF. In DNA, the CDR3 is TGTGCCAGCAGTTTTGGCCGGGACAGGGGGAGTTCACCCCTCCACTTT. The rearrangement joins TRBV28 to TRBJ1-6, with 11 bases that match TRBD1. The CDR3 runs 16 residues. Losses at the gene ends were 3 bases for V and 9 bases for J; bases not matched to a gene: 7. Per germline, CDR1 MDHEN and CDR2 SYDVKM. The variable domain in full, with the rest retrieved from reference TRBV28 and TRBJ1-6, is DVKVTQSSRYLVKRTGEKVFLECVQDMDHENMFWYRQDPGLGLRLIYFSYDVKMKEKGDIPEGYSVSREKKERFSLILESASTNQTSMYLCASSFGRDRGSSPLHFGNGTRLTVT.

In DNA form, the CDR3 reads TGTGCCAGCAGCCCCCCCCCAGGCAGGGAAGAGACCCAGTACTTC. As protein: CASSPPPGREETQYF. V usage is TRBV6-5 and J usage is TRBJ2-5, with D perhaps matching TRBD1 (5 bases). CDR1 is MNHEY, CDR2 SVGAGI, per germline. CDR3 size: 15 residues. Trimming shortened V by 6 bases and J by 3 bases, and 17 bases separated the two germline ends.

The genes are TRBV9 and TRBJ1-3; 12 bases are a match to TRBD1. Looked up from germline, CDR1 is SGDLS and CDR2 is YYNGEE. Trimming removed 4 bases from V and 3 bases from J; junction bases left unmatched: 8. CDR3 length equals 17 residues. The CDR3 spells CASSSGTGGKSGNTIYF. In DNA form, the CDR3 reads TGTGCCAGCAGCTCAGGGACAGGGGGCAAGAGTGGAAACACCATATATTTT.

J is TRBJ1-2 and V is TRBV9; maybe TRBD1 (6 bases). CDR1 and CDR2 from the germline V gene are SGDLS and YYNGEE. The CDR3 length is 15 residues. Trimming shortened V by 0 bases and J by 5 bases, and 14 bases separated the two germline ends. CDR3 protein: CASSVEDKGGYGYTF. The CDR3, as DNA: TGTGCCAGCAGCGTAGAGGACAAGGGGGGGTATGGCTACACCTTC.

The chain has TRBV29-1 and TRBJ2-5; D may be TRBD1 or TRBD2 (6 bases each). The CDR3 loop spans 10 amino acids. V shed 7 bases and J shed 9 bases, with 12 bases lying between them. Germline loops: CDR1 SQVTM, CDR2 ANQGSEA. The CDR3: CSGGAGAQYF. DNA for the CDR3: TGCAGCGGGGGGGCCGGGGCCCAGTACTTC. Complete variable domain (other parts from reference TRBV29-1 and TRBJ2-5): SAVISQKPSRDICQRGTSLTIQCQVDSQVTMMFWYRQQPGQSLTLIATANQGSEATYESGFVIDKFPISRPNLTFSTLTVSNMSPEDSSIYLCSGGAGAQYFGPGTRLLVL.

This chain connects TRBV6-5 to TRBJ1-2; 8 nucleotides match TRBD1. The length of the CDR3 is 13 residues. Trimming took 10 bases from V and 11 from J; bases not matched to a gene: 15. The germline V gene encodes CDR1 MNHEY and CDR2 SVGAGI. The CDR3 coding sequence is TGTGCCACCCAGGACAGGACAGGGTATTATTACACCTTC. Protein product: CATQDRTGYYYTF.

The chain links TRBV6-6 to TRBJ1-1; tentative D call: TRBD1 (5 bases). Germline CDR1 and CDR2: MNHNY and SVGAGI (reference sequence). V lost 10 bases to trimming and J lost 3 bases, with 18 bases between them. This CDR3 is 14 amino acids long. The CDR3 DNA sequence: TGTGCCACCACCCCGGGGCGAGGGCACACTGAAGCTTTCTTT. Translated: CATTPGRGHTEAFF.

The gene calls are TRBV27 and TRBJ1-1, with 10 bases matching TRBD1. CDR1 and CDR2 from the germline V gene are MNHEY and SMNVEV (reference sequence). Trimming removed 6 bases from V and 2 bases from J; junction bases left unmatched: 3. CDR3 length: 14 amino acids. CDR3 coding DNA: TGTGCCAGCAGGAGACAGGGGGCCAACACTGAAGCTTTCTTT. Amino acids: CASRRQGANTEAFF.

V and J are TRBV9 and TRBJ1-1; no firm D call. Germline values: CDR1 SGDLS, CDR2 YYNGEE. The V end was cut by 4 bases, the J end by 4 bases, with 8 bases between. The CDR3 length is 12 residues. Written as DNA, the CDR3 is TGTGCCAGCAGCCCTTCCATCACTGAAGCTTTCTTT. It specifies CASSPSITEAFF.

The chain has TRBV2 and TRBJ1-1; perhaps TRBD1 as D (6 bases). Germline CDR1 is SNHLY and CDR2 is FYNNEI. Trimming shortened V by 4 bases and J by 6 bases, and 24 bases separated the two germline ends. This CDR3 has 17 residues. The CDR3 DNA sequence: TGTGCCAGCAGTGGAATCGGGACACGGAGTTATGCTGCTGAAGCTTTCTTT. It codes for CASSGIGTRSYAAEAFF. The variable domain in full, completed from reference TRBV2 and TRBJ1-1, reads EPEVTQTPSHQVTQMGQEVILRCVPISNHLYFYWYRQILGQKVEFLVSFYNNEISEKSEIFDDQFSVERPDGSNFTLKIRSTKLEDSAMYFCASSGIGTRSYAAEAFFGQGTRLTVV.

The V gene is TRBV4-3, the J gene TRBJ1-2; TRBD1 aligns across 9 bases. The CDR3 has 16 amino acids. Germline V gene lookup returns CDR1 LGHNA and CDR2 YSLEER. J was trimmed by 8 bases and V by 3 bases; bases with no gene match: 13. The DNA for the CDR3 is TGCGCCAGCAGCCAGGCTCCATTCCGGGACAGGGTCGGCTACACCTTC. It yields the protein CASSQAPFRDRVGYTF.

The V gene is TRBV5-1, the J gene TRBJ2-3; 10 bases align to TRBD2. The CDR3 covers 18 residues. Germline V gene sequence: CDR1 SGHRS, CDR2 YFSETQ. V lost 0 bases, J lost 5 bases, and 12 bases stayed unmatched. Here the CDR3 DNA reads TGCGCCAGCAGCTTGGGGCTAGCGGGGGCGAGCGGAAAAGATACGCAGTATTTT. As protein: CASSLGLAGASGKDTQYF.

The J gene is TRBJ2-1, the V gene TRBV2; D not certain. Germline CDR1 SNHLY, CDR2 FYNNEI. The CDR3 totals 15 residues. With 8 bases removed from V and 0 bases from J, the gap between germline ends came to 14 bases. CDR3 protein: CASQKGPSSYNEQFF. Here the CDR3 DNA reads TGTGCCAGCCAGAAAGGGCCGAGCTCCTACAATGAGCAGTTCTTC.

The chain combines TRBV7-8 with TRBJ1-1; D is possibly TRBD1 (5 bases). There are 15 residues in the CDR3. V lost 5 bases, J lost 3 bases, and 16 bases lay in between. Germline loops: CDR1 SGHVS, CDR2 FQNEAQ. CDR3 bases: TGTGCCAGCAGCCCTGACAACAGGCTTCACACTGAAGCTTTCTTT. As protein: CASSPDNRLHTEAFF.

V and J are TRBV6-5 and TRBJ1-3, with 7 positions matching TRBD1. Trimming removed 6 bases from V and 8 bases from J; junction bases left unmatched: 13. Per the germline V gene, CDR1 is MNHEY and CDR2 is SVGAGI. CDR3 length: 15 residues. The CDR3 loop is CASSRTGIGRDTIYF. CDR3 in DNA: TGTGCCAGCAGCAGGACAGGAATCGGTAGAGACACCATATATTTT.

The CDR3 DNA reads as TGTGCCAGCAGCCCCCTTATCCATGGCTACACCTTC. This gives the protein CASSPLIHGYTF. The chain employs TRBV3-1 (or the pseudogene TRBV3-2) and TRBJ1-2; D ambiguous. CDR1 LGHDT and CDR2 YNNKEL come from the germline V gene (reference sequence). V lost 4 bases to trimming and J lost 6 bases, with 9 bases between them. The CDR3 is 12 residues long.

The chain is built from TRBV21-1 and TRBJ1-5; the table's D call, TRBD1, was not checked against the DNA. TRBV21-1 is a listed pseudogene. The CDR3 sequence is 16 residues long. CDR3 residues: CASSKTEGHSNQPQHF. CDR3 DNA: TGTGCCAGCAGCAAAACGGAAGGACATAGCAATCAGCCCCAGCATTTT.

The gene calls are TRBV5-4 and TRBJ2-2; D is undetermined. V lost 0 bases and J lost 1, with 7 bases in between. Germline V lookup: CDR1 SGHNT, CDR2 YYREEE (reference sequence). CDR3 length equals 15 residues. The CDR3 sequence: CASSLVLGNTGELFF. Here the CDR3 DNA reads TGTGCCAGCAGCTTGGTGCTAGGGAACACCGGGGAGCTGTTTTTT.